Below, one TCR beta chain is given with its context. The target of this receptor is not known. No much larger clonotype is one base removed from it; base qualities were not supplied. These data are taken from a study of shared clonotypes between healthy human individuals (dated by TCRdb to 2020 to 2022). General notes on the study: Two women and a few men aged 18 to 49 years were included in the cohort. For each donor, CD4 naive and CD4 memory were each run on three plates, CD8 naive on two plates, and CD8 memory on one plate. The study deeply sequenced blood TCR repertoires of several healthy adults to estimate repertoire size and the extent of clonotype sharing between individuals. To increase sequencing depth and limit assay-specific biases, different laboratories used diverse techniques to prepare libraries and sequence TCR repertoires. Between about 0.85 and 9.5 billion PBMCs per donor were obtained by leukapheresis. Broader findings and caveats from the paper: Estimated clonotype richness was generally larger for naive than for memory subsets. Rarefaction of sorted-subset datasets indicated incomplete sequencing despite the large sequencing depth. Because the study included only a small number of donors, the genetic and exposure-history diversity represented was limited. Sampling was restricted to blood, and TCR repertoires in tissues likely differ from the TCR repertoires found in blood. Clonotypes shared by all four sorted-subset donors showed higher generation probabilities than non-shared clonotypes. Pairwise subsampling indicated that sequencing depth was expected to affect the degree of clonotype sharing among donors. When a handful of donors were compared, the shared fraction of clonotypes was approximately 5% for naive CD4, 3.5% for naive CD8, 2% to 2.5% for memory CD4, and roughly 0.43% for memory CD8.

CDR1 MNHEY and CDR2 SMNVEV were looked up in the germline V gene (reference sequence). Trimming accounts for 5 bases at V and 6 bases at J, while the number of junction bases matched to no gene is 6. The CDR3 runs 15 residues from the cysteine to the phenylalanine. Here the CDR3 DNA is all that survives: 45 bases in frame from base 1. TCR CDR3 regions were amplified from genomic DNA by multiplex PCR using the deep immunoSEQ assay. Extracted genomic DNA from each cell subset was distributed evenly across all wells of several immunoSEQ 96-well plates, and each plate was treated as a replicate. Each replicate PCR for sorted subsets received about 210 ng genomic DNA, equal to tens of thousands of T cell genomes. The purified libraries were quantified using a Qubit 3.0 fluorometer, sized with a Bioanalyzer 2100, and then quantified again using the KAPA Library Quantification kit. Each immunoSEQ 96-well plate was sequenced on its own single-read 150-cycle Illumina NextSeq 550 flow cell. On the authors' methods: The immunoSEQ output contained only junctional sequences without quality scores, so filtering could not match that applied to full-length reads. Sequences were annotated with PyIR, a Python wrapper for IgBLAST v1.9, using IMGT germline references to assign V/J genes and CDR3. Reads with weak V/J assignments (E-value above 1e-6), missing CDR3, stop codons, out-of-frame junctions, or ambiguous translated residues were removed. A V3J clonotype was defined by an identical inferred V gene, J gene, and CDR3 amino acid sequence. Percentage overlap between repertoires was calculated by dividing the number of shared unique clonotypes by the size of the smaller repertoire. RTK rarefaction, the Chao1 estimator, and Recon v2.1 estimates of unobserved clonotypes were used to assess repertoire richness. OLGA was used to compute generation probabilities for all TCRbeta clonotypes that the gDNA method yielded from four donors. TCRdb carries this immuneACCESS record with in-frame sequences only. Its versions omit some clonotypes, under half of them owing to an unresolved V gene in the studies checked, with the rest unexplained. V and J calls and clone size are copied from that table; D and trimming were computed from the DNA. For this sample there are over 1.5 million clones; approximately 98% appear just once. The top ten hold 0.45% of the sample.

Donors were healthy HIV-negative adults with no recently reported acute infections or vaccinations. Every donor was a Caucasian adult living in Nashville, Tennessee, USA. CD4+ T cells were enriched through magnetic negative selection, after which naive cells were positively selected on CD45RA and the remaining negative fraction served as the memory subset. Blood was collected by leukapheresis, and PBMCs were isolated by Ficoll-Histopaque density gradient centrifugation and then cryopreserved in liquid nitrogen vapor phase. Purity and quantity of every magnetically sorted T cell population were checked by analytical flow cytometry. Each sorted fraction had its genomic DNA isolated and then quantified by UV absorbance on a Nanodrop 2000c.

Sequencing used naive CD4+ T cells sorted from blood. The sample's cell subset or site label is to be understood as: CD45RA+ positively selected. The sequence was collected from a man aged 25 to 45 in good health. The chain uses TRBV27 and TRBJ1-5, with 11 central nucleotides matching TRBD1. The bases read TGTGCCAGCAGTCCCGGGACAGGGGGATTTCAGCCCCAGCATTTT. Its protein is CASSPGTGGFQPQHF.